Given below is one TCR beta chain in context. Its antigen is not known. Clones were read by immunoSEQ multiplex PCR, and TCRdb kept only the in-frame ones, dropping some. The repertoire consists of some 42,000 clones, with approximately 88% occurring once and the leading ten covering 9% to 9.5%. This record belongs to a study of CD4 T cells in relation to SARS-CoV-2 and coronaviruses. Study overall: Convalescent patients had median age roughly 37 years, range 21 to 72. Study-level findings and limits: Monoreactive clones expanded significantly more to SARS-CoV-2 than crossreactive clones did. Culture-expanded clones reflect memory recall rather than primary priming during culture.

Germline lookup yields CDR1 KGHSH and CDR2 LQKENI. Trimming shortened V by 2 bases and J by 0 bases, and 18 bases separated the two germline ends. There are 18 residues in the CDR3. Naive and memory CD4+ T cells came from enriched cryopreserved PBMCs. This chain joins TRBV18 and TRBJ2-3; D not certain. This TCR derives from an adult with COVID-19. What was sequenced was memory CD4+ T cells from PBMCs. The CDR3 protein is CASSPINSISTSTDTQYF. CDR3 DNA sequence: TGTGCCAGCTCACCAATTAACTCTATCTCGACTAGCACAGATACGCAGTATTTT.